This TCR beta chain was recorded in a study of low-dose radiotherapy and immunotherapy resistance in tumors. Study as a whole: At a dose of 200 mg/m2, intravenous cyclophosphamide was given every two weeks, one day before radiation and immunotherapy.

Time point noted: after trial treatment. Treatment reported: LDRT plus nivolumab, ipilimumab, low-dose cyclophosphamide and aspirin (RACIN trial). CDR1 MNHEY and CDR2 SVGEGT come from the germline V gene. The CDR3 is 12 amino acids. Trimming took off 5 bases at V and 10 bases at J, with 14 bases between the two ends. TRAV- and TRBV-specific primers, spanning alpha and beta chains, primed first-strand cDNA. TCRs were put through around 20 PCR cycles of amplification with Phusion. A constant-region primer and the V-primer adapter served as the primer pair. With in vitro transcription, the isolated mRNA was amplified. MiXCR, applied by TCRdb to the reads, yields one record per CDR3 protein. Among roughly 40,000 distinct CDR3 sequences, 20% to 30% were seen once, and the ten largest hold roughly a tenth.

This chain joins TRBV6-2 or TRBV6-3 and TRBJ1-2, with D unclear. Sequenced here: PBMCs, sampled after low-dose radiotherapy plus immunotherapy. This sequence was found in a male donor with prostate cancer. The chain's CDR3 is CASSELGNHYTF. In DNA form, the CDR3 reads TGTGCCAGCAGTGAATTGGGGAATCACTACACCTTC.